This entry features one TCR beta chain sequence. Profiling relied on immunoSEQ multiplex PCR, and the TCRdb table lists in-frame clones only, not all of them. Of over 80,000 clones listed, around 72% are singletons. The sample originates from a study of blood T cell repertoires in COVID-19. Study-wide context: The study drew acute and convalescent COVID-19 samples from the United States, Italy and Spain. From T cells, B-cell-depleted T cells, or PBMCs came the material, which was cDNA or gDNA.

Enrolment of Seattle patients took place during active infection, and they were followed longitudinally. The CDR3 runs to 15 residues. Germline V gene sequence: CDR1 MNHEY, CDR2 SMNVEV (reference sequence). V dropped 4 bases and J dropped 2; count of bases not matched to a gene: 4. The chain links TRBV27 to TRBJ1-2, with TRBD1 identical over 10 bases. The source is a man in his 70s with COVID-19, enrolled during active disease. Sequencing was carried out using peripheral blood. This CDR3 is CASSSRTGGNYGYTF. The CDR3 coding sequence is TGTGCCAGCAGTTCCCGGACAGGGGGGAACTATGGCTACACCTTC.